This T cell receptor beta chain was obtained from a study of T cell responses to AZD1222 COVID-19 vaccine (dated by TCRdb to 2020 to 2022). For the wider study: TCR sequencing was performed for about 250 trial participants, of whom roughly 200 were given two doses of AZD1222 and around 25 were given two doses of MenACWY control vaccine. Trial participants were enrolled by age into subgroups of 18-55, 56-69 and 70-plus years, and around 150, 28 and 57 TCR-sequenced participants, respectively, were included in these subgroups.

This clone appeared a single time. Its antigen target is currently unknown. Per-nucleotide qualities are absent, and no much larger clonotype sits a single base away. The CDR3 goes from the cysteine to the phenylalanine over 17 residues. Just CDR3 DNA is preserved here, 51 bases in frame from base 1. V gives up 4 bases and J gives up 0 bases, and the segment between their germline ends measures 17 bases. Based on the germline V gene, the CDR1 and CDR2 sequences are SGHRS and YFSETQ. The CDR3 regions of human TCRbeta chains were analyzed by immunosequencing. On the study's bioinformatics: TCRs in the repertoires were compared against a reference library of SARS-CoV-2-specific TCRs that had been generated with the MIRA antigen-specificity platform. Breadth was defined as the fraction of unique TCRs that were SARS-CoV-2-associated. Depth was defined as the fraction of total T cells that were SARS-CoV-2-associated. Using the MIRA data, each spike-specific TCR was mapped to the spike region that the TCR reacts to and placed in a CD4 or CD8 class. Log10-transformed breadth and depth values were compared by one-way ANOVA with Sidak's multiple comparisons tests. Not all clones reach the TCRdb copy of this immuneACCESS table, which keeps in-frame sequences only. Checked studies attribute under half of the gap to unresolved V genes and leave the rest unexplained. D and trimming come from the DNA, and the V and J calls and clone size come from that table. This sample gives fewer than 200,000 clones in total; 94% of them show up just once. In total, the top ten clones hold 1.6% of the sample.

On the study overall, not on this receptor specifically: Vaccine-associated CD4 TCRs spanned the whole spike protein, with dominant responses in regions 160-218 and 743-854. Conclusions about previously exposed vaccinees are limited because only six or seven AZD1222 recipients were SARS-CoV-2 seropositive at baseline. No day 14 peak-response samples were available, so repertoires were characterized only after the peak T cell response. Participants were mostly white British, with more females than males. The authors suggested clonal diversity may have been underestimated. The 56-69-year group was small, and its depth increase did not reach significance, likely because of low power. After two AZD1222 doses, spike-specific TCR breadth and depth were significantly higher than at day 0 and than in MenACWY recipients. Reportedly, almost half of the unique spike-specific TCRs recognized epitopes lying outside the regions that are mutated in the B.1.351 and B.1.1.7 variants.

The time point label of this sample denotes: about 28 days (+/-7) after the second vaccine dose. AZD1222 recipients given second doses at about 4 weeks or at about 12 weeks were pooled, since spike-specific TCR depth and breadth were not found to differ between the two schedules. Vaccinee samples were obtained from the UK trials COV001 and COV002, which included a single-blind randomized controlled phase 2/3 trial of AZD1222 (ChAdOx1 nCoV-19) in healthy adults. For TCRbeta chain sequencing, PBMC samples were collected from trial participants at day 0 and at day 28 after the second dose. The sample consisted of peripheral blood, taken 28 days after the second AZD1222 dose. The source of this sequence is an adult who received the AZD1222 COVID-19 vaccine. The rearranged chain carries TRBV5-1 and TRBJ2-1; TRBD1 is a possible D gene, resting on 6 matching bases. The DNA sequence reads TGCGCCAGCAGCAGCACAGGGATTTCAAGCTCCTACAATGAGCAGTTCTTC. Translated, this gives CASSSTGISSSYNEQFF.